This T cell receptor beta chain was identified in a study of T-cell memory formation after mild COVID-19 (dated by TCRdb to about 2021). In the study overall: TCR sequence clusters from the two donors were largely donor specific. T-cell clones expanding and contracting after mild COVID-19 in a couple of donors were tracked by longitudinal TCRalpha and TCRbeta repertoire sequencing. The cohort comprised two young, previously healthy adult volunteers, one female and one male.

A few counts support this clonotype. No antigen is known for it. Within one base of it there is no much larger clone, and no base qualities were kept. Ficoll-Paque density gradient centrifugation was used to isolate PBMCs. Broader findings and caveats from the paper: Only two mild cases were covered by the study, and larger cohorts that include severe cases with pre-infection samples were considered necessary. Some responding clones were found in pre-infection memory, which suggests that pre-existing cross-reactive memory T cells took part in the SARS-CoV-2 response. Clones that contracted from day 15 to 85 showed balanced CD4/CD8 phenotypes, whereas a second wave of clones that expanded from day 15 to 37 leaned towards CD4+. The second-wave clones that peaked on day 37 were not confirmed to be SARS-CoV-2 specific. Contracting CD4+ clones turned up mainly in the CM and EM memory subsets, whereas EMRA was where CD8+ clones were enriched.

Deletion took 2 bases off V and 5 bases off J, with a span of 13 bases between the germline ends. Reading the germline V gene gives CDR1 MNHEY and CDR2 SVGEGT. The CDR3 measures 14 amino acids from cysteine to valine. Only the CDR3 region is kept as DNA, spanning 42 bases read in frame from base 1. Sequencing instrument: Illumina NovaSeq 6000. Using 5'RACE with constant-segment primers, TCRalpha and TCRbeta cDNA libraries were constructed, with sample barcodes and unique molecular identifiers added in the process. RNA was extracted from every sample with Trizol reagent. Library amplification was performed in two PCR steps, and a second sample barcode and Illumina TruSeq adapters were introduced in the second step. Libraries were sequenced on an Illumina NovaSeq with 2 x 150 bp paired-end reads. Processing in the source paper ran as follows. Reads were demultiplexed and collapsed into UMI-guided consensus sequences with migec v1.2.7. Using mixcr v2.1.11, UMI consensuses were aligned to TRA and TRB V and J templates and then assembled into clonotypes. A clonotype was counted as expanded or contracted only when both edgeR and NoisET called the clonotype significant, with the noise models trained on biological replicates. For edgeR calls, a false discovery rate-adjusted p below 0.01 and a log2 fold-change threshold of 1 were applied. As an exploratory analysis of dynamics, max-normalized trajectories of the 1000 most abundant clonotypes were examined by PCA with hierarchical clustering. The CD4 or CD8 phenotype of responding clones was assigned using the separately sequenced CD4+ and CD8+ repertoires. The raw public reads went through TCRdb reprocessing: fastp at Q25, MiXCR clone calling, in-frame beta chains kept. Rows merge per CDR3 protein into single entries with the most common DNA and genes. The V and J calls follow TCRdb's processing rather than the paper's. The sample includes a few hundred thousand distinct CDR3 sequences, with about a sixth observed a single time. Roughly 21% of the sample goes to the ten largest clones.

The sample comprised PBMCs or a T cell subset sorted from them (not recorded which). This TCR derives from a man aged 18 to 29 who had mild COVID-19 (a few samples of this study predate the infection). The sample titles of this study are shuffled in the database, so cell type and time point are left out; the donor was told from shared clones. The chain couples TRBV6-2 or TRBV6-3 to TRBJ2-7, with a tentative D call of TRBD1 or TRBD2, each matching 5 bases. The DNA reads TGTGCCAGCAGTTACGGGGGATGGATTGACGAGCAGTACGTC. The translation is CASSYGGWIDEQYV.